A single sample gave rise to the 3 T cell receptor beta chains below, sequenced in a study of response to subunit inactivated influenza vaccine. TCRdb ran MiXCR on the RT-PCR reads and lists one entry per CDR3 protein. The sample contains roughly 540,000 distinct CDR3 sequences, around 21% of which appear only once. These data were also reused for a study on T cells expressing NK-cell markers. That work contributes: Researchers built TCR beta cDNA using 5'RACE template switching with UMIs.

The source material was CD4+ T cells sorted from PBMCs, sampled 11 to 12 days after vaccination. The source of these receptors is a man aged 45 to 65 who received an inactivated influenza vaccine.

V and J are TRBV7-8 and TRBJ2-2; 11 bases map to TRBD2. The V gene end was trimmed by 7 bases and the J gene end by 6 bases; junction bases not matched to a gene: 7. This CDR3 has 15 amino acids. Germline CDR1 is SGHVS and CDR2 is FQNEAQ. The CDR3, as DNA: TGTGCCAGCACAAAAGGGACTAGCGGTCCCGGGGAGCTGTTTTTT. This sequence encodes CASTKGTSGPGELFF.

A few counts support this clonotype. V is TRBV29-1 and J is TRBJ2-1; TRBD1 might be the D (6 bases). Trimming removed 5 bases from V and 8 bases from J, with 19 bases in between. Germline-derived CDR1 and CDR2 are SQVTM and ANQGSEA. The CDR3 totals 14 residues. The CDR3 DNA reads TGCAGCGTTAACCGGGTCCTCAAGGGGGATGAGCAGTTCTTC. Amino acid sequence: CSVNRVLKGDEQFF.

The V gene is TRBV7-2, the J gene TRBJ1-2; TRBD1 agrees at 9 bases. The length of the CDR3 is 16 residues. The germline V gene encodes CDR1 SGHTA and CDR2 FQGNSA. With V trimmed by 4 bases and J by 8 bases, 14 bases remained unmatched. The CDR3, as DNA: TGTGCCAGCAGCTCCAACCCCGGGACAGGGATCGGGGGCTACACCTTC. Protein sequence: CASSSNPGTGIGGYTF.